This T cell receptor (beta chain) was profiled in a study of cytomegalovirus exposure and HLA in healthy donors. 13 Jbeta primers and 60 Vbeta primers were used for the PCR. Profiling relied on immunoSEQ multiplex PCR, and the TCRdb table lists in-frame clones only, not all of them. The sample shows 95,000 to 150,000 clones, about 10% of them seen only once. Whole-study results and caveats: It was 150 to 200 TCR beta chains that were listed as cytomegalovirus-associated. A later analysis found TCR association rates differed by HLA locus, highest for DRB1 and lowest for HLA-C.

The CDR3 spans 15 residues. Trimming pared 3 bases from V and 3 bases from J, leaving 14 bases between. The V gene's germline CDR1 is MNHEY and CDR2 SMNVEV (reference sequence). With respect to this clone: Its antigen is not known.

The chain uses TRBV27 and TRBJ1-1; D perhaps matches TRBD1 (6 bases). The sequence was collected from a woman aged 18-29 years in good health and CMV-seropositive. Material: PBMCs. CDR3 sequence reads: CASSFGTTRYTEAFF. CDR3 bases: TGTGCCAGCAGTTTTGGGACAACCCGGTACACTGAAGCTTTCTTT.